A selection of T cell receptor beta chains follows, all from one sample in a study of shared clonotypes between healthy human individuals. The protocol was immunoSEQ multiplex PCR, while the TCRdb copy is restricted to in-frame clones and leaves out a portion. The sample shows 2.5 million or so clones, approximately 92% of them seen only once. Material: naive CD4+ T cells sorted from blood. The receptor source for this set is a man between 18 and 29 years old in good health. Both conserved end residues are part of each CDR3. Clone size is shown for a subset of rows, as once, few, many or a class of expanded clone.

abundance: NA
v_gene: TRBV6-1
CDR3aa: CASTVGLPNYGYTF

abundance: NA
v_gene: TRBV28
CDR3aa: CASGGNPGKLFF

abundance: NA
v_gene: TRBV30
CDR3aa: CAWSVGMTLPEAFF

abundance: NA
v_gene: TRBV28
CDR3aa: CASSARVRGYTF

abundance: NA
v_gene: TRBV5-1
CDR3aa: CASSPTGGETQYF

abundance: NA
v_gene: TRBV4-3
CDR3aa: CASSLDFGVPSVGYTF

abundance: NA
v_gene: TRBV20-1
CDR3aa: CSASNNEQYF

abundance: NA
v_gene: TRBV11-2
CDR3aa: CASSLGTGTKYQETQYF

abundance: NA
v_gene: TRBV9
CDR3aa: CASSVGTGGRVDYGYTF

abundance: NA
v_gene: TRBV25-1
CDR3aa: CASSEGGRTQETQYF

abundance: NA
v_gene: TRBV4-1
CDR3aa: CASSSGLAFYEQYF

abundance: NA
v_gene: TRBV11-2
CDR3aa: CASILASGSYEQYF

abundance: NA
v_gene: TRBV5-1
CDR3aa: CASSWDRYYEQYF

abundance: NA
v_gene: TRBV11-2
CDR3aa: CASSLAGWSYEQYF

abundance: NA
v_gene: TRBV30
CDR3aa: CASDREAGNTIYF

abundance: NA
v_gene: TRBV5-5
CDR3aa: CASSLRGSEETQYF

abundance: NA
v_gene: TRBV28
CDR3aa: CASSLLWGGQPQHF

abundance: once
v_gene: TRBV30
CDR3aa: CAWTLTGLHSPLHF

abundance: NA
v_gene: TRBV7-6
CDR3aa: CASSPSGLSDTQYF

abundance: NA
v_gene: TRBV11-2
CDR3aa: CASSPLASPGETQYF

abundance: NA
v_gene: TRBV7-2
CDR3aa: CASSPDRVYGYTF

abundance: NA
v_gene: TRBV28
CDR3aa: CASSLRGGLGYTF

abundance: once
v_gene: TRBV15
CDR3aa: CATSRDAGNYGYTF

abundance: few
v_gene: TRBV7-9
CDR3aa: CASMDSPLHF

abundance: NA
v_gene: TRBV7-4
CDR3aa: CASSSGVCVGGNQPQHF

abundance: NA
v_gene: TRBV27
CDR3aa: CASSLGISVARQGANHNSPLHF

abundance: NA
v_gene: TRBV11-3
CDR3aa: CASSLEGNTEAFF

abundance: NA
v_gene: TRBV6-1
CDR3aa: CASSPIRGEETQYF

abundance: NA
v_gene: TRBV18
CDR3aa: CASSPGERVPYNEQFF

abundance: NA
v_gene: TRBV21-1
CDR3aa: CASSKEGQYF

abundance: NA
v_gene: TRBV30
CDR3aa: CAWSGGGYNEQFF

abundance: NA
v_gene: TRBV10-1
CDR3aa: CASSEQGLGGEQYF

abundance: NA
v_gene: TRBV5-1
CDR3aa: CASSTDASYTDTQYF

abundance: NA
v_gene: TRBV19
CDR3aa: CASSRKGTGGSDGELFF

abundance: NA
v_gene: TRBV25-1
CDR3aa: CASSEFGLGRAEAFF

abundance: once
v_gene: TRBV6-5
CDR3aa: CASGETDTQYF

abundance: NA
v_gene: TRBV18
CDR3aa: CASSPLGQSTDTQYF

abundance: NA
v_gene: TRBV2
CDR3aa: CASDRGSGSPLHF